This is a list of T cell receptor beta chains from one sample in a study of cytomegalovirus exposure and HLA in healthy donors. Clones were sequenced by immunoSEQ multiplex PCR, and TCRdb holds only the in-frame ones, with some missing. The sample holds roughly 190,000 clones; around 83% are singletons and the top ten take 0.85% to 1.4%. The sequenced material came from PBMCs. Receptors originate from a woman between 35 and 50 years old in good health and CMV-seronegative. Both conserved end residues are part of each CDR3. The D gene is left open where the match is weak. Size tells how often a clone was seen (once, few, many) or the class of an expanded clone, and some rows leave it out.

TRBV9	TRBD1	TRBJ1-4	-	CASSAQQGFNEKLFF	TGTGCCAGCAGCGCCCAACAGGGGTTTAATGAAAAACTGTTTTTT
TRBV19	TRBD1	TRBJ1-2	-	CASHGQGADFNYGYTF	TGTGCCAGCCACGGACAGGGGGCGGACTTTAACTATGGCTACACCTTC
TRBV5-6	-	TRBJ1-4	-	CASSLGNREKLFF	TGTGCCAGCAGCTTAGGTAACAGGGAAAAACTGTTTTTT
TRBV9	TRBD2	TRBJ2-1	-	CASSVGSSGRINEQFF	TGTGCCAGCAGCGTAGGAAGTAGCGGGAGGATCAATGAGCAGTTCTTC
TRBV7-2	-	TRBJ1-1	few	CASSFAGPNTEAFF	TGTGCCAGCAGCTTCGCAGGGCCAAACACTGAAGCTTTCTTT
TRBV7-8	-	TRBJ1-5	-	CASSRAGGPEAQHF	TGTGCCAGCAGTCGGGCGGGGGGTCCCGAAGCCCAGCATTTT
TRBV9	TRBD2	TRBJ2-3	-	CASSAPGLGSDTQYF	TGTGCCAGCAGCGCCCCGGGACTAGGGTCAGATACGCAGTATTTT
TRBV27	-	TRBJ1-2	-	CASSFVGGYGYTF	TGTGCCAGCAGTTTTGTCGGAGGCTATGGCTACACCTTC
TRBV7-2	-	TRBJ2-3	once	CASSLASRTDTQYF	TGTGCCAGCAGCTTAGCATCTAGGACAGATACGCAGTATTTT
TRBV5-8	TRBD1	TRBJ2-6	once	CASSLAGQGLSGANVLTF	TGTGCCAGCAGCTTAGCCGGACAGGGACTCTCTGGGGCCAACGTCCTGACTTTC
TRBV19	-	TRBJ1-4	-	CASMSRGEKEKLFF	TGTGCCAGTATGAGTCGGGGGGAGAAGGAAAAACTGTTTTTT
TRBV28	-	TRBJ1-2	once	CASSLVGGANYGYTF	TGTGCCAGCAGTTTAGTAGGGGGGGCTAACTATGGCTACACCTTC
TRBV7-9	-	TRBJ1-1	-	CASNGEGNTEAFF	TGTGCCAGCAATGGAGAAGGGAACACTGAAGCTTTCTTT
TRBV19	TRBD2	TRBJ2-7	-	CATKAGGNEQYF	TGTGCCACCAAGGCGGGGGGGAACGAGCAGTACTTC
TRBV2	-	TRBJ2-2	-	CASSVLSGLFF	TGTGCCAGCAGTGTCCTGTCGGGGCTGTTTTTT
TRBV5-1	-	TRBJ2-2	-	CASLMDGGPNTGELFF	TGCGCCAGCCTCATGGATGGGGGCCCGAACACCGGGGAGCTGTTTTTT
TRBV5-1	TRBD2	TRBJ2-3	-	CASSWILGGGTSREMRDTQYF	TGCGCCAGCAGCTGGATCCTCGGGGGGGGGACTAGCAGAGAGATGAGGGATACGCAGTATTTT
TRBV7-9	-	TRBJ1-2	-	CASSLGGFGGGDGYTF	TGTGCCAGCAGCTTAGGCGGCTTTGGGGGGGGCGATGGCTACACCTTC
TRBV5-4	TRBD1	TRBJ1-3	-	CASSLDRGQAGNTIYF	TGTGCCAGCAGCTTGGACAGGGGGCAAGCTGGAAACACCATATATTTT
TRBV19	-	TRBJ1-5	-	CASSMGVEGGQPQHF	TGTGCCAGTAGTATGGGAGTCGAAGGTGGTCAGCCCCAGCATTTT
TRBV7-2	TRBD1	TRBJ2-5	-	CASSSRGSETQYF	TGTGCCAGCAGCTCCAGGGGGTCGGAGACCCAGTACTTC
TRBV2	-	TRBJ1-2	-	CATGEQEGYTF	TGTGCCACCGGGGAGCAGGAAGGCTACACCTTC
TRBV14	-	TRBJ2-1	-	CASSQDLSGEQFF	TGTGCCAGCAGCCAAGATCTTTCGGGGGAGCAGTTCTTC
TRBV7-9	TRBD2	TRBJ2-3	-	CSSSSEPGLSTDTQYF	TGTTCCAGCAGCTCAGAACCGGGACTATCCACAGATACGCAGTATTTT
TRBV11-2	-	TRBJ1-5	-	CASSPMSGSNQPQHF	TGTGCCAGCAGCCCCATGTCGGGAAGCAATCAGCCCCAGCATTTT
TRBV7-2	TRBD2	TRBJ2-1	few	CASSARSGVAVNEQFF	TGTGCCAGCAGCGCCCGTAGCGGGGTGGCCGTCAATGAGCAGTTCTTC
TRBV5-4	-	TRBJ2-3	-	CASSLGSSSYTDTQYF	TGTGCCAGCAGCTTAGGTAGTAGCTCCTACACAGATACGCAGTATTTT
TRBV7-2	TRBD1	TRBJ2-2	-	CASSPGQGGTGELFF	TGTGCCAGCAGCCCAGGACAGGGCGGGACCGGGGAGCTGTTTTTT
TRBV4-3	TRBD1	TRBJ2-3	-	CASSPLIGTGGLDTQYF	TGCGCCAGCAGCCCACTTATCGGGACAGGGGGCCTAGATACGCAGTATTTT
TRBV5-4	-	TRBJ1-1	-	CASSLGTAGTEAFF	TGTGCCAGCAGCTTAGGGACTGCGGGCACTGAAGCTTTCTTT
TRBV6-6	-	TRBJ1-1	-	CASSYGGLNTEAFF	TGTGCCAGCAGTTATGGGGGCTTGAACACTGAAGCTTTCTTT
TRBV18	-	TRBJ2-3	-	CASSRHSQDTQYF	TGTGCCAGCTCCCGCCACTCACAGGACACGCAGTATTTT
TRBV27	-	TRBJ1-5	-	CASSLSEGGQPQHF	TGTGCCAGCAGTTTATCGGAGGGGGGGCAGCCCCAGCATTTT
TRBV7-9	-	TRBJ2-2	-	CASSLVSAAGELFF	TGTGCCAGCAGCTTAGTATCAGCGGCCGGGGAGCTGTTTTTT
TRBV30	-	TRBJ2-2	-	CAWREGGPGELFF	TGTGCCTGGCGCGAGGGGGGGCCCGGGGAGCTGTTTTTT
TRBV6-5	-	TRBJ2-5	-	CASTFQETQYF	TGTGCCAGCACGTTCCAAGAGACCCAGTACTTC